The 6 T cell receptor beta chains given below trace back to one sample, sequenced in a study of tumor-infiltrating lymphocytes in primary liver carcinoma. The approximately 17-34 mg bulk tissue piece was not sorted before simultaneous RNA and DNA extraction. With a constant-region primer, TCR beta cDNA was made from approximately 500 ng of total RNA. Three nested multiplex PCR rounds, a slightly modified ARM-PCR method, built the TCR beta libraries. TRBV1-TRBV30 forward primers and a C-beta reverse primer were used in the first two PCR rounds, which each ran for around 10 cycles. Via MiXCR, TCRdb re-called the multiplex PCR reads, giving one row per CDR3 protein. The sample carries tens of thousands of distinct CDR3 sequences, less than 85% recorded once. Material for sequencing was liver tumor tissue from sampling region 5. Subset noted: tumor region T5, tumor centre. The source is a man between 35 and 55 years old with primary liver carcinoma and hepatitis B virus infection.

A remark on this clonotype: This CDR3 is missing its conserved last phenylalanine or tryptophan, likely due to a read error. V and J are TRBV6-2 or TRBV6-3 and TRBJ2-1; 12 nucleotides agree with TRBD2. Germline V gene data show CDR1 as MNHEY and CDR2 as SVGEGT. V lost 10 bases and J lost 6; bases outside the gene matches: 7. CDR3 length: 14 residues. The CDR3 reads CANVLAGGRNEQFS. In DNA form, the CDR3 reads TGTGCCAACGTCCTAGCGGGAGGGCGCAATGAGCAGTTCTCC.

The genes are TRBV4-1 and TRBJ2-7; the match to TRBD2 covers 7 bases. There are 16 residues in the CDR3. In germline, CDR1 is MGHRA, CDR2 YSYEKL. J lost 3 bases, V lost 0 bases, and 8 bases had no gene match. CDR3 nucleotides: TGCGCCAGCAGCCAAGAGAGGACGGGAGGTGGCTACGAGCAGTACTTC. Amino acid sequence: CASSQERTGGGYEQYF.

In its sample, this clonotype was seen many times. This rearrangement joins TRBV6-1 to TRBJ2-7, with D possibly being TRBD1 or TRBD2 (5 bases each). The CDR3 consists of 11 residues. V shed 5 bases and J shed 8 bases, with 10 bases lying between them. Germline loops: CDR1 MNHNS, CDR2 SASEGT. The CDR3 region is CASSPRDQQYF. As DNA, the CDR3 is TGTGCCAGCAGTCCTCGGGACCAGCAGTACTTC.

This clonotype has at least ten counts. The J gene is TRBJ2-2, the V gene TRBV4-2; 10 nucleotides agree with TRBD2. Germline CDR1 reads LGHNA; CDR2 reads YNFKEQ. Unmatched junction bases numbered 5, after V lost 0 bases and J lost 7 bases. The CDR3 length is 16 residues. CDR3 sequence (DNA): TGTGCCAGCAGCCAAGATCTAGCGGGAGATGGCGGGGAGCTGTTTTTT. This sequence encodes CASSQDLAGDGGELFF.

The count of this clonotype is one. Mismatch with germline at one junction end may stem from a read error. The chain uses TRBV6-5 and TRBJ2-7; D may be TRBD1 or TRBD2 (6 bases each). CDR3 length: 16 residues. Per germline, CDR1 MNHEY and CDR2 SVGAGI. CDR3 loop: CASSYSRGVQAYEQHF. In nucleotides, the CDR3 is TGTGCCAGCAGCTACTCTAGGGGGGTTCAGGCCTACGAGCAGCACTTC.

V is TRBV11-2 and J is TRBJ2-2; the D gene could be TRBD1 or TRBD2 (5 bases each). CDR3 length equals 17 residues. Trimming took off 3 bases at V and 4 bases at J, with 18 bases between the two ends. CDR1 and CDR2 from the germline V gene are SGHAT and FQNNGV. The CDR3: CASSFDRDGDGTGELFF. CDR3 coding DNA: TGTGCCAGCAGCTTTGATCGGGACGGGGATGGCACCGGGGAGCTGTTTTTT.